Shown below are 5 T cell receptor beta chains from a single sample sequenced in a study of Graves' ophthalmopathy and Graves' hyperthyroidism. Amplification targeted the TCR beta CDR3 regions, with RNA transcripts as the source material. In the first round, RT-PCR was carried out with HTBI primers, and a multiplex PCR formed the second round. TCRdb processed the multiplex PCR reads anew with MiXCR; each CDR3 protein has one entry. The data hold some 150,000 distinct CDR3 sequences, with under 45% observed a single time. Sequencing input: peripheral blood. The receptor source for this set is a man between 25 and 39 years old with Graves' ophthalmopathy.

The CDR3 DNA reads TGTGCCAGCACCCCCGGGGGGACCCTGGAAGCTTTCTTT. Protein sequence: CASTPGGTLEAFF. The chain has TRBV25-1 and TRBJ1-1; a weak D match, TRBD1 (5 bases). Germline loops: CDR1 MGHDK, CDR2 SYGVNS. Trimming took off 7 bases at V and 8 bases at J, with 17 bases between the two ends. CDR3 length equals 13 residues.

This clonotype was seen at least ten times. J is TRBJ2-5 and V is TRBV12-3 or TRBV12-4, with a weak D call TRBD2 (5 bases). The V and J ends lost 2 bases and 0 bases respectively, with 7 bases between them. The CDR3 has 14 residues. The chain's CDR3 is CASSLSGDQETQYF. The CDR3 nucleotides read TGTGCCAGCAGTTTATCCGGGGACCAAGAGACCCAGTACTTC.

This clonotype was detected ten times or more. The gene calls are TRBV9 and TRBJ1-1; 9 bases line up with TRBD1. CDR1 and CDR2 (germline): SGDLS, YYNGEE. This CDR3 region has 13 residues. V dropped 5 bases and J dropped 3; count of bases not matched to a gene: 2. In nucleotides, the CDR3 is TGTGCCAGCAGGGGACAGGGCTACACTGAAGCTTTCTTT. It encodes CASRGQGYTEAFF.

This clonotype has a count of ten or more. The chain employs TRBV7-9 and TRBJ1-6; D call uncertain. The CDR3 has 15 residues. Germline lookup yields CDR1 SEHNR and CDR2 FQNEAQ (reference sequence). V was clipped by 0 bases and J by 4 bases, with 7 bases between them. The chain's CDR3 is CASSLARGYNSPLHF. DNA for the CDR3: TGTGCCAGCAGCTTAGCGCGCGGATATAATTCACCCCTCCACTTT.

This clonotype showed up just a few times. J is TRBJ2-2 and V is TRBV2, with 11 bases identical to TRBD2. The CDR3 runs 17 residues. V lost 6 bases to trimming and J lost 2 bases; unmatched junction nucleotides: 8. Germline lookup yields CDR1 SNHLY and CDR2 FYNNEI. In DNA form, the CDR3 reads TGTGCCAGCAGGTTTACTAGCGGGGGAACCAACACCGGGGAGCTGTTTTTT. Its translation: CASRFTSGGTNTGELFF.